This entry lists 9 T cell receptor beta chains sequenced from one sample in a study of T cell responses to AZD1222 COVID-19 vaccine. The table came from immunoSEQ multiplex PCR; TCRdb's copy has only in-frame clones and leaves some out. The sample lists 150,000 to 200,000 clones; around 94% were seen once. This sample comprised peripheral blood, obtained 28 days after the second AZD1222 dose. These receptor sequences come from an adult who received the AZD1222 COVID-19 vaccine.

The rearrangement uses TRBV7-6 and TRBJ2-7; TRBD1 matches 10 bases. CDR1 SGHVS and CDR2 FNYEAQ come from the germline V gene. The CDR3 has 18 residues. V gave up 5 bases and J gave up 0 bases; unmatched junction bases: 13. CDR3 in DNA: TGTGCCAGCAGCCGCAGCAGGACAGGGGGGGGAAGCTCCTACGAGCAGTACTTC. Protein: CASSRSRTGGGSSYEQYF.

The chain is built from TRBV7-3 and TRBJ1-1, with unresolved D. With 3 bases removed from V and 1 base from J, the gap between germline ends came to 6 bases. This CDR3 region has 13 residues. In germline, CDR1 is SGHTA, CDR2 FQGTGA. DNA of the CDR3: TGTGCCAGCAGCTTGGGTCAGAACACTGAAGCTTTCTTT. Translation gives CASSLGQNTEAFF.

The J gene is TRBJ2-5, the V gene TRBV7-2, with 7 bases identical to TRBD1. The germline gives CDR1 SGHTA, CDR2 FQGNSA. The CDR3 has 13 amino acids. The junction had 2 bases not matched to a gene; V was cut back by 4 bases and J by 3 bases. The chain's CDR3 is CASSYTGEETQYF. CDR3 DNA: TGTGCCAGCAGCTACACAGGGGAAGAGACCCAGTACTTC.

The chain has TRBV4-1 and TRBJ2-2, with D perhaps TRBD1 (5 bases). V lost 1 base, J lost 3 bases, and 6 bases lay in between. This CDR3 is built from 14 residues. Germline CDR1 and CDR2: MGHRA and YSYEKL. The DNA for the CDR3 is TGCGCCAGCAGCCAAGCAGGGTACACCGGGGAGCTGTTTTTT. Encoded protein: CASSQAGYTGELFF.

The chain employs TRBV4-1 and TRBJ2-2, with D perhaps TRBD2 (6 bases). The CDR3 runs to 17 residues. The V gene's germline CDR1 is MGHRA and CDR2 YSYEKL. The germline V and J ends were trimmed by 1 base and 0 bases, with 12 bases remaining between them. The CDR3 sequence: CASSQGERVPNTGELFF. CDR3 coding DNA: TGCGCCAGCAGCCAAGGTGAGCGGGTCCCGAACACCGGGGAGCTGTTTTTT.

The CDR3 DNA sequence: TGTGCCAGCAGTGACCCTAGGGCCCAGGGTGAGACCCAGTACTTC. Translation: CASSDPRAQGETQYF. The chain employs TRBV25-1 and TRBJ2-5; tentatively, D is TRBD1 (5 bases). V was shortened by 3 bases and J by 5 bases, with 16 bases between the two germline ends. The CDR3 length is 15 residues. CDR1 and CDR2 (germline): MGHDK, SYGVNS. The complete variable domain, with remaining parts taken from reference TRBV25-1 and TRBJ2-5, reads EADIYQTPRYLVIGTGKKITLECSQTMGHDKMYWYQQDPGMELHLIHYSYGVNSTEKGDLSSESTVSRIRTEHFPLTLESARPSHTSQYLCASSDPRAQGETQYFGPGTRLLVL.

The chain couples TRBV6-1 to TRBJ1-2; D gene unclear. Germline V lookup: CDR1 MNHNS, CDR2 SASEGT. V was trimmed by 0 bases and J by 3 bases, leaving 2 bases between them. This CDR3 has 12 amino acids. The CDR3 DNA reads TGTGCCAGCAGTGAAGCGGACTATGGCTACACCTTC. Translation: CASSEADYGYTF.

CDR3 DNA sequence: TGCAGCGTTGAAATTGCGACCGGGATGGATACGCAGTATTTT. Its protein is CSVEIATGMDTQYF. V usage is TRBV29-1 and J usage is TRBJ2-3; D is perhaps TRBD2 (5 bases). There are 14 residues in the CDR3. The germline gives CDR1 SQVTM, CDR2 ANQGSEA. Trimming removed 2 bases at V and 6 bases at J, with 15 bases between.

The gene calls are TRBV6-5 and TRBJ1-6; 8 bases align to TRBD1. This CDR3 comprises 15 residues. Germline CDR1 MNHEY, CDR2 SVGAGI. V shed 2 bases, J shed 9 bases, and the junction held 6 bases outside the gene matches. CDR3 in amino acids: CASSYSTGGGSPLHF. The CDR3 DNA is TGTGCCAGCAGTTACAGTACAGGGGGTGGTTCACCCCTCCACTTT.